The clone carrying this T cell receptor (beta chain) was observed a few times. The data were obtained in a study of blood T cell repertoires in COVID-19. Looking at the study overall: COVID-19 samples collected from the United States, Italy and Spain covered acute and convalescent phases. The analysed material was cDNA or gDNA that came from T cells, B-cell-depleted T cells, or PBMCs.

With 2 bases removed from V and 4 bases from J, the gap between germline ends came to 6 bases. The germline V gene has CDR1 MGHDK and CDR2 SYGVNS. CDR3 size: 14 residues. Some clones are missing from TCRdb's copy, which holds only in-frame ones; the method was immunoSEQ multiplex PCR. Here the sample spans about 170,000 clones, around 90% being singletons. This chain uses TRBV25-1 with TRBJ1-6, with D possibly being TRBD1 (5 bases). The sequenced sample was peripheral blood. The sequence derives from a young man with COVID-19, enrolled during active disease. The CDR3 DNA is TGTGCCAGCAGTGAACAGGGTTATAATTCACCCCTCCACTTT. Protein product: CASSEQGYNSPLHF.